The 23 T cell receptor beta chains in this list originate from one sample, sequenced in a study of blood T cell repertoires in COVID-19. Some clones are missing from TCRdb's copy, which holds only in-frame ones; the method was immunoSEQ multiplex PCR. The sample includes under 300,000 clones, around 90% seen only once; the top ten take approximately 7.2%. The sample consisted of peripheral blood. The receptors here all came from a woman in her 70s with active or convalescent COVID-19.

V is TRBV6-5 and J is TRBJ2-2; D is undetermined. This CDR3 is 12 amino acids long. V was shortened by 7 bases and J by 4 bases, with 7 bases between the two germline ends. The V gene's germline CDR1 is MNHEY and CDR2 SVGAGI. CDR3: CASTSSTGELFF. CDR3 in DNA: TGTGCCAGCACTTCGAGCACCGGGGAGCTGTTTTTT.

The chain carries TRBV24-1 and TRBJ1-6; D gene ambiguous. V gave up 2 bases and J gave up 6 bases, with 10 bases separating them. Germline CDR1 reads KGHDR; CDR2 reads SFDVKD. The CDR3 spans 15 residues. CDR3 DNA: TGTGCCACCAGTGATTCGCGGAGGCGTAATTCACCCCTCCACTTT. It is translated as CATSDSRRRNSPLHF.

This clone occurred a few times. CDR3 sequence: CASGGAGGPHTQYF. The CDR3 DNA reads TGTGCCAGTGGAGGCGCGGGGGGGCCTCATACGCAGTATTTT. The chain has TRBV19 and TRBJ2-3, with 9 bases identical to TRBD2. In germline, CDR1 is LNHDA, CDR2 SQIVND (reference sequence). Trimming took 8 bases from V and 7 from J; bases not matched to a gene: 10. The CDR3 runs 14 residues.

This rearrangement joins TRBV5-4 to TRBJ2-3; 8 bases map to TRBD2. Trimming at V came to 0 bases and at J to 2 bases, leaving 2 bases not matched to a gene. Germline V gene data show CDR1 as SGHNT and CDR2 as YYREEE (reference sequence). The length of the CDR3 is 15 residues. The DNA for the CDR3 is TGTGCCAGCAGCTTGGGCGGGGGGTCCACAGATACGCAGTATTTT. Encoded protein: CASSLGGGSTDTQYF.

The J gene is TRBJ1-1, the V gene TRBV5-1; possibly TRBD1 for D (5 bases). Germline V gives CDR1 SGHRS, CDR2 YFSETQ. V gave up 5 bases and J gave up 0 bases, with 14 bases separating them. CDR3 size: 15 residues. The CDR3 region has the DNA TGCGCCAGCAGTAAACAGGAGGGGTTGAACACTGAAGCTTTCTTT. It specifies CASSKQEGLNTEAFF.

This chain connects TRBV18 to TRBJ2-7, with 9 nucleotides matching TRBD1. The trim removed 3 bases at V and 3 bases at J, leaving 9 bases unmatched. This CDR3 is built from 16 residues. Germline values: CDR1 KGHSH, CDR2 LQKENI. The CDR3 DNA reads as TGTGCCAGCTCACCTTCGCCGGGACAGGGTTTCTACGAGCAGTACTTC. Translated: CASSPSPGQGFYEQYF.

The gene calls are TRBV9 and TRBJ2-2, with TRBD2 identical over 11 bases. CDR1 and CDR2 from the germline V gene are SGDLS and YYNGEE. After removal of 3 bases from V and 5 bases from J, the junction contained 6 bases not matched to a gene. The CDR3 is 16 amino acids. The CDR3: CASSAGLAAQTGELFF. For the CDR3, the DNA is TGTGCCAGCAGCGCGGGACTAGCGGCCCAAACCGGGGAGCTGTTTTTT. The variable domain in full, completed from reference TRBV9 and TRBJ2-2, reads DSGVTQTPKHLITATGQRVTLRCSPRSGDLSVYWYQQSLDQGLQFLIQYYNGEERAKGNILERFSAQQFPDLHSELNLSSLELGDSALYFCASSAGLAAQTGELFFGEGSRLTVL.

J is TRBJ2-3 and V is TRBV5-4, with 11 bases aligning to TRBD2. The V gene end was trimmed by 3 bases and the J gene end by 4 bases; junction bases not matched to a gene: 7. This CDR3 region has 16 residues. Germline-derived CDR1 and CDR2 are SGHNT and YYREEE (reference sequence). CDR3 region: CASSWGPSGGSDTQYF. The CDR3 coding sequence is TGTGCCAGCAGCTGGGGGCCTAGCGGGGGGTCAGATACGCAGTATTTT.

There are a few counts of this clone. The chain couples TRBV25-1 to TRBJ1-2; 7 bases are a match to TRBD1. The V gene's germline CDR1 is MGHDK and CDR2 SYGVNS. The trim removed 8 bases at V and 3 bases at J, leaving 6 bases unmatched. CDR3 length: 13 amino acids. CDR3 sequence: CASSDRAYYGYTF. The CDR3 DNA sequence: TGTGCCAGCTCCGACAGGGCTTACTATGGCTACACCTTC.

This chain joins TRBV7-9 and TRBJ1-2; 8 bases match TRBD1. The CDR3 length is 14 residues. Trimming took 9 bases from V and 7 from J; bases not matched to a gene: 13. Germline V lookup: CDR1 SEHNR, CDR2 FQNEAQ (reference sequence). The CDR3 region has the DNA TGTGCCAGTCAGGCGACAGGGACAGGAGGTGGCTACACCTTC. Protein sequence: CASQATGTGGGYTF. Based on the CDR3 plus reference TRBV7-9 and TRBJ1-2, the full variable domain is DTGVSQNPRHKITKRGQNVTFRCDPISEHNRLYWYRQTLGQGPEFLTYFQNEAQLEKSRLLSDRFSAERPKGSFSTLEIQRTEQGDSAMYLCASQATGTGGGYTFGSGTRLTVV.

The V gene is TRBV6-4, the J gene TRBJ1-1, with unresolved D. V lost 5 bases and J 7 bases, leaving 14 bases between the germline ends. The CDR3 loop spans 13 amino acids. The germline gives CDR1 MRHNA, CDR2 SNTAGT. The CDR3 loop is CASSREGWGEAFF. The CDR3 DNA reads as TGTGCCAGCAGTAGAGAGGGATGGGGTGAAGCTTTCTTT.

On this clone: The sample holds other DNA sequences that translate to the same CDR3. V and J are TRBV18 and TRBJ1-1; D is possibly TRBD1 (6 bases). The V and J ends lost 0 bases and 2 bases respectively, with 10 bases between them. The CDR3 is 15 residues long. Germline lookup yields CDR1 KGHSH and CDR2 LQKENI. The CDR3 DNA reads as TGTGCCAGCTCACCACCGGGGGCCTCCAACACTGAAGCTTTCTTT. Translating gives CASSPPGASNTEAFF.

Regarding this clone: Because the CDR3's place on the DNA is in doubt, the DNA is left out and the CDR3 is given as listed by TCRdb. The chain carries TRBV11-2 and TRBJ2-7; TRBD1 reflects the table's D call only, with no check against the DNA. The CDR3 is 16 residues long, counting both termini. Germline V CDR1 and CDR2: SGHAT, FQNNGV. This chain's CDR3 is CASSSSIRDRTYEQYF.

The chain uses TRBV4-2 and TRBJ2-2; D possibly corresponds to TRBD1 (7 bases). This CDR3 has 16 amino acids. Trimming cost V 0 bases and J 6 bases, with 14 bases left between them. CDR1 and CDR2 from the germline V gene are LGHNA and YNFKEQ. The CDR3 bases are TGTGCCAGCAGCCAAGATTCAGGGGGGAAGTCCGGGGAGCTGTTTTTT. This gives the protein CASSQDSGGKSGELFF.

The chain is built from TRBV2 and TRBJ1-1, with D hard to call. Trimming pared 4 bases from V and 10 bases from J, leaving 10 bases between. Germline V gene data show CDR1 as SNHLY and CDR2 as FYNNEI. The CDR3 covers 11 residues. CDR3 amino acids: CASSVASGAFF. DNA of the CDR3: TGTGCCAGCAGTGTGGCCTCGGGAGCTTTCTTT.

The V call is TRBV20-1, the J call TRBJ1-1, with D uncertain. The V end lost 3 bases, the J end lost 5 bases, and 13 bases lay between the germline ends. The germline gives CDR1 DFQATT, CDR2 SNEGSKA (reference sequence). This CDR3 region has 13 residues. The CDR3 loop reads CSASLSRGTEAFF. The CDR3 bases are TGCAGTGCTAGTTTGTCTCGGGGTACTGAAGCTTTCTTT.

This clone was found once. The rearrangement joins TRBV9 to TRBJ2-2; maybe TRBD1 (6 bases). Looked up from germline, CDR1 is SGDLS and CDR2 is YYNGEE. This CDR3 has 15 amino acids. V was clipped by 3 bases and J by 4 bases, with 13 bases between them. For the CDR3, the DNA is TGTGCCAGCAGCGGGTGGGGGCGCGGCACCGGGGAGCTGTTTTTT. Translating it yields CASSGWGRGTGELFF. Drawing the rest from reference TRBV9 and TRBJ2-2, the complete variable domain is DSGVTQTPKHLITATGQRVTLRCSPRSGDLSVYWYQQSLDQGLQFLIQYYNGEERAKGNILERFSAQQFPDLHSELNLSSLELGDSALYFCASSGWGRGTGELFFGEGSRLTVL.

The gene calls are TRBV11-2 and TRBJ1-6; a weak D match, TRBD1 (5 bases). Trimming took off 1 base at V and 8 bases at J, with 18 bases between the two ends. This CDR3 contains 17 residues. The germline V gene has CDR1 SGHAT and CDR2 FQNNGV. The CDR3 coding sequence is TGTGCCAGCAGCTTAGGGGACTTGTTTAAAGGGGATTCACCCCTCCACTTT. Translating it yields CASSLGDLFKGDSPLHF. Complete variable domain (other parts from reference TRBV11-2 and TRBJ1-6): EAGVAQSPRYKIIEKRQSVAFWCNPISGHATLYWYQQILGQGPKLLIQFQNNGVVDDSQLPKDRFSAERLKGVDSTLKIQPAKLEDSAVYLCASSLGDLFKGDSPLHFGNGTRLTVT.

This clone has more than one count but fewer than ten. V is TRBV10-1 and J is TRBJ1-2; D call uncertain. The CDR3 has 14 residues. Germline V CDR1 and CDR2: WNHNN, SYGVQD (reference sequence). V shed 5 bases and J shed 8 bases, with 18 bases lying between them. The DNA of the CDR3 is TGCGCCAGCAGTCCAAACCGTCGTTCGAGCGGCTACACCTTC. This codes for CASSPNRRSSGYTF.

This chain joins TRBV5-4 and TRBJ1-2, with D maybe TRBD1 (6 bases). Between the trimmed V and J ends, which lost 0 bases and 7 bases, there was a span of 10 bases. Germline V lookup: CDR1 SGHNT, CDR2 YYREEE (reference sequence). The length of the CDR3 is 13 residues. This CDR3 is CASSLVGAGGYTF. CDR3 coding DNA: TGTGCCAGCAGCTTGGTGGGGGCGGGTGGCTACACCTTC. Drawing the rest from reference TRBV5-4 and TRBJ1-2, the complete variable domain is ETGVTQSPTHLIKTRGQQVTLRCSSQSGHNTVSWYQQALGQGPQFIFQYYREEENGRGNFPPRFSGLQFPNYSSELNVNALELDDSALYLCASSLVGAGGYTFGSGTRLTVV.

DNA for the CDR3: TGTGCCAGCAGTTTCCCTGGACAGGGAGACACCATATATTTT. It is translated as CASSFPGQGDTIYF. The J gene is TRBJ1-3, the V gene TRBV6-6, with 8 bases identical to TRBD1. This CDR3 is 14 amino acids long. The J segment lost 8 bases and the V segment lost 4 bases, leaving 7 bases of the junction unmatched. Germline V CDR1 and CDR2: MNHNY, SVGAGI (reference sequence).

This rearrangement joins TRBV6-5 to TRBJ1-5, with 10 bases aligning to TRBD1. The germline CDR1 and CDR2 sequences are MNHEY and SVGAGI. This CDR3 contains 14 residues. The ends lost 7 bases at V and 7 bases at J; junction bases unmatched: 7. DNA for the CDR3: TGTGCCAGCACTAAGGGACAGGGGATACAGCCCCAGCATTTT. Translation gives CASTKGQGIQPQHF.

CDR3: CASSPGRTYGYTF. CDR3 in DNA: TGTGCCAGCAGCCCAGGGAGGACGTATGGCTACACCTTC. V and J are TRBV3-1 (or the pseudogene TRBV3-2) and TRBJ1-2; D may be TRBD1 (5 bases). The CDR3 has 13 residues. Trimming stripped 4 bases from V and 5 bases from J, with 11 bases between. CDR1 and CDR2 from the germline V gene are LGHDT and YNNKEL (reference sequence).